These 29 T cell receptor beta chains were sequenced from one sample in a study of T cell responses to AZD1222 COVID-19 vaccine. Generated by immunoSEQ multiplex PCR, the TCRdb table keeps only in-frame clones and is missing some. The repertoire holds 140,000 to 150,000 clones, 88% seen once, with roughly 15% in the top ten. The starting material was peripheral blood, obtained on day 0 of AZD1222 vaccination. The receptor source for this set is an adult in good health.

CDR3 coding DNA: TGTGCCAGTAGTCCCGTCCACGCGTCAGGGGGAGGCTACAATGAGCAGTTCTTC. Translation gives CASSPVHASGGGYNEQFF. The chain combines TRBV19 with TRBJ2-1; maybe TRBD1 (7 bases). CDR1 LNHDA and CDR2 SQIVND come from the germline V gene (reference sequence). This CDR3 is built from 18 residues. Trimming removed 5 bases at V and 3 bases at J, with 23 bases between.

The chain couples TRBV3-1 (or the pseudogene TRBV3-2) to TRBJ1-4; D may be TRBD1 (6 bases). V shed 4 bases and J shed 4 bases, with 16 bases lying between them. Germline V lookup: CDR1 LGHDT, CDR2 YNNKEL (reference sequence). The CDR3 sequence is 16 residues long. CDR3 sequence: CASSPENGQRNEKLFF. CDR3 nucleotides: TGTGCCAGCAGCCCAGAAAATGGACAGCGTAATGAAAAACTGTTTTTT.

V and J are TRBV9 and TRBJ1-6, with a weak D call TRBD1 (6 bases). In germline, CDR1 is SGDLS, CDR2 YYNGEE. The CDR3 runs 15 residues. V lost 1 base and J 10 bases, leaving 15 bases between the germline ends. As DNA, the CDR3 is TGTGCCAGCAGCGTAAGGGGGGTGGTCGGGTCACCCCTCCACTTT. Residues: CASSVRGVVGSPLHF.

This clone was counted a few times. This chain joins TRBV7-9 and TRBJ2-2, with no clear D. Germline V CDR1 and CDR2: SEHNR, FQNEAQ (reference sequence). The V end was cut by 2 bases, the J end by 7 bases, with 5 bases between. This CDR3 contains 12 residues. CDR3 sequence reads: CASSLLGGELFF. The CDR3 coding sequence is TGTGCCAGCAGCTTACTGGGCGGGGAGCTGTTTTTT. Combining the CDR3 with reference TRBV7-9 and TRBJ2-2 gives the whole variable domain DTGVSQNPRHKITKRGQNVTFRCDPISEHNRLYWYRQTLGQGPEFLTYFQNEAQLEKSRLLSDRFSAERPKGSFSTLEIQRTEQGDSAMYLCASSLLGGELFFGEGSRLTVL.

The chain joins TRBV14 to TRBJ2-7, with 12 bases lining up with TRBD2. J was trimmed by 5 bases and V by 4 bases; bases with no gene match: 9. Germline-derived CDR1 and CDR2 are SGHDN and FVKESK. The CDR3 totals 16 residues. For the CDR3, the DNA is TGTGCCAGCAGCCTTCTAGCGGGGGGGCTGAGAAACGAGCAGTACTTC. It yields the protein CASSLLAGGLRNEQYF.

The chain combines TRBV7-2 with TRBJ2-5, with 7 bases fitting TRBD2. Trimming took 5 bases from V and 4 from J; bases not matched to a gene: 7. The CDR3 spans 14 residues. Germline V CDR1 and CDR2: SGHTA, FQGNSA. CDR3 sequence (DNA): TGTGCCAGCAGCCAAGCGGGGTATAGAGAGACCCAGTACTTC. It encodes CASSQAGYRETQYF.

J is TRBJ2-7 and V is TRBV11-2; 12 nucleotides align to TRBD2. The CDR3 totals 15 residues. Germline assignment: CDR1 SGHAT and CDR2 FQNNGV. V was pared by 5 bases and J by 5 bases, with 7 bases of the junction left unmatched. This chain's CDR3 is CASSRVLAGGHEQYF. The CDR3 bases are TGTGCCAGCAGCCGTGTACTAGCGGGGGGACACGAGCAGTACTTC.

The chain joins TRBV21-1 to TRBJ2-7. TRBV21-1 is designated a pseudogene. CDR3 length equals 16 residues. The CDR3 DNA sequence: TGTGCCAGCAGCAAAGATGGAGGACAAAGCTCCTACGAGCAGTACTTC. Residues: CASSKDGGQSSYEQYF.

The chain links TRBV7-2 to TRBJ1-2, with TRBD1 as a possible D gene (5 bases). V was clipped by 5 bases and J by 2 bases, with 15 bases between them. CDR1 SGHTA and CDR2 FQGNSA come from the germline V gene. The CDR3 runs 15 residues. The CDR3 sequence is CASSLEAGGNYGYTF. CDR3 bases: TGTGCCAGCAGCCTAGAAGCTGGGGGAAACTATGGCTACACCTTC.

In this sample, this clone turned up once. The chain employs TRBV5-5 and TRBJ1-1; D not certain. Per germline, CDR1 SGHKS and CDR2 YYEKEE (reference sequence). The CDR3 sequence is 12 residues long. V lost 2 bases to trimming and J lost 0 bases, with 2 bases between them. The CDR3 bases are TGTGCCAGCAGCTTTTTGAACACTGAAGCTTTCTTT. Protein: CASSFLNTEAFF.

The chain couples TRBV4-3 to TRBJ1-1, with unresolved D. The germline gives CDR1 LGHNA, CDR2 YSLEER. There are 15 residues in the CDR3. V lost 0 bases to trimming and J lost 3 bases, with 11 bases between them. The CDR3 reads CASSQDTKGYTEAFF. CDR3 DNA sequence: TGCGCCAGCAGCCAAGATACGAAAGGGTACACTGAAGCTTTCTTT.

This rearrangement joins TRBV5-1 to TRBJ1-4; 8 bases are a match to TRBD1. With 4 bases clipped from V and 7 bases from J, the junction kept 6 bases outside the gene matches. The germline V gene encodes CDR1 SGHRS and CDR2 YFSETQ. The CDR3 sequence is 14 residues long. The CDR3 loop reads CASSKTGAGEKLFF. CDR3 nucleotides: TGCGCCAGCAGCAAGACAGGGGCGGGTGAAAAACTGTTTTTT.

In its sample, this clone was seen a few times. Other DNA sequences within the sample encode an identical CDR3. V gene TRBV5-4 combines with J gene TRBJ2-7; a weak D match, TRBD2 (7 bases). The V end lost 5 bases, the J end lost 3 bases, and 12 bases lay between the germline ends. This CDR3 spans 13 amino acids. Germline V gene sequence: CDR1 SGHNT, CDR2 YYREEE (reference sequence). CDR3 bases: TGTGCCAGCAGGCGCGGGGGCGGCTACGAGCAGTACTTC. Protein sequence: CASRRGGGYEQYF. The full variable domain, in which reference TRBV5-4 and TRBJ2-7 provide the parts outside the CDR3, is ETGVTQSPTHLIKTRGQQVTLRCSSQSGHNTVSWYQQALGQGPQFIFQYYREEENGRGNFPPRFSGLQFPNYSSELNVNALELDDSALYLCASRRGGGYEQYFGPGTRLTVT.

V gene TRBV19 combines with J gene TRBJ1-1, with D perhaps matching TRBD1 (5 bases). CDR3 length: 15 amino acids. The V gene's germline CDR1 is LNHDA and CDR2 SQIVND (reference sequence). V lost 0 bases to trimming and J lost 10 bases, with 18 bases between them. CDR3 DNA: TGTGCCAGTAGTATAGATCGACAGCTTCTCGGCGGAGCTTTCTTT. It specifies CASSIDRQLLGGAFF.

The genes are TRBV3-1 (or the pseudogene TRBV3-2) and TRBJ1-2, with D perhaps matching TRBD1 (6 bases). In germline, CDR1 is LGHDT, CDR2 YNNKEL (reference sequence). The germline V and J ends were trimmed by 0 bases and 11 bases, with 16 bases remaining between them. The CDR3 runs 14 residues. For the CDR3, the DNA is TGTGCCAGCAGCCAAGATTTGCACAGGGTAGAATACACCTTC. Amino acids: CASSQDLHRVEYTF.

This rearrangement joins TRBV7-3 to TRBJ2-3, with 9 positions matching TRBD1. Germline V gives CDR1 SGHTA, CDR2 FQGTGA. This CDR3 spans 18 amino acids. V lost 2 bases and J lost 2; bases outside the gene matches: 11. The DNA of the CDR3 is TGTGCCAGCAGCTTATATGGGGTGGGGACAGGGACCACAGATACGCAGTATTTT. Amino acids: CASSLYGVGTGTTDTQYF. The full variable domain, completed using reference TRBV7-3 and TRBJ2-3, is GAGVSQTPSNKVTEKGKYVELRCDPISGHTALYWYRQSLGQGPEFLIYFQGTGAADDSGLPNDRFFAVRPEGSVSTLKIQRTERGDSAVYLCASSLYGVGTGTTDTQYFGPGTRLTVL.

This CDR3 reads CASSLWAGVNTEAFF. DNA for the CDR3: TGCGCCAGCAGCTTGTGGGCAGGGGTGAACACTGAAGCTTTCTTT. This chain joins TRBV5-1 and TRBJ1-1, with a weak D call TRBD1 (6 bases). Germline CDR1 and CDR2: SGHRS and YFSETQ. Trimming removed 1 base from V and 0 bases from J, with 10 bases in between. The CDR3 is made up of 15 amino acids.

The gene calls are TRBV25-1 and TRBJ1-5, with D perhaps TRBD1 (6 bases). This CDR3 contains 15 residues. The V and J ends lost 4 bases and 0 bases respectively, with 10 bases between them. CDR1 is MGHDK and CDR2 is SYGVNS in the germline V gene. CDR3 region: CASSATGSSNQPQHF. The DNA of the CDR3 is TGTGCCAGCAGTGCTACAGGGTCTAGCAATCAGCCCCAGCATTTT.

Here the CDR3 DNA reads TGTGCCACCAGCAGAGATCCCCAGGGGACCTATGGCTACACCTTC. As protein: CATSRDPQGTYGYTF. This chain connects TRBV15 to TRBJ1-2; perhaps TRBD1 as D (6 bases). Germline CDR1 reads LNHNV; CDR2 reads YYDKDF (reference sequence). V lost 0 bases and J lost 4, with 12 bases in between. The CDR3 length is 15 residues. The variable domain in full, completed from reference TRBV15 and TRBJ1-2, reads DAMVIQNPRYQVTQFGKPVTLSCSQTLNHNVMYWYQQKSSQAPKLLFHYYDKDFNNEADTPDNFQSRRPNTSFCFLDIRSPGLGDTAMYLCATSRDPQGTYGYTFGSGTRLTVV.

The V and J genes are TRBV12-3 or TRBV12-4 and TRBJ2-7; maybe TRBD1 (6 bases). V lost 6 bases and J 7 bases, leaving 10 bases between the germline ends. The CDR3 extends over 11 amino acids. The CDR3 reads CASRQRGEQYF. The CDR3 DNA sequence: TGTGCCAGCAGACAGAGGGGGGAGCAGTACTTC.

The CDR3 DNA follows: TGTGCCATCAGTGGGGAGGGGGGCAAGTCTGGCTACACCTTC. This sequence encodes CAISGEGGKSGYTF. This chain joins TRBV10-3 and TRBJ1-2; tentatively, D is TRBD1 (6 bases). Per the germline V gene, CDR1 is ENHRY and CDR2 is SYGVKD. V dropped 4 bases and J dropped 7 bases, with 16 bases sitting between them. The CDR3 is made up of 14 amino acids.

This chain links TRBV18 with TRBJ1-2, with a possible D match to TRBD1 (6 bases). Trimming removed 3 bases at V and 8 bases at J, with 16 bases between. Germline assignment: CDR1 KGHSH and CDR2 LQKENI. The CDR3 is made up of 14 amino acids. CDR3 bases: TGTGCCAGCTCACCGCGGGACACCTCAGGAGGCTACACCTTC. It specifies CASSPRDTSGGYTF. The full variable domain, with the rest looked up from reference TRBV18 and TRBJ1-2, is NAGVMQNPRHLVRRRGQEARLRCSPMKGHSHVYWYRQLPEEGLKFMVYLQKENIIDESGMPKERFSAEFPKEGPSILRIQQVVRGDSAAYFCASSPRDTSGGYTFGSGTRLTVV.

The chain employs TRBV18 and TRBJ2-5; D possibly corresponds to TRBD2 (6 bases). Germline V gene data show CDR1 as KGHSH and CDR2 as LQKENI. The CDR3 is 16 amino acids. Trimming stripped 6 bases from V and 4 bases from J, with 21 bases between. The CDR3 nucleotides read TGTGCCAGCTCCCTTGTGAGTCCGGGACTGGGAGAGACCCAGTACTTC. Amino acids: CASSLVSPGLGETQYF.

The rearrangement joins TRBV6-2 or TRBV6-3 to TRBJ2-7; D gene ambiguous. The CDR3 spans 13 residues. Trimming removed 4 bases at V and 1 base at J, with 8 bases between. Per the germline V gene, CDR1 is MNHEY and CDR2 is SVGEGT. The CDR3 spells CASSSQISYEQYF. The CDR3 DNA follows: TGTGCCAGCAGTTCCCAAATTTCCTACGAGCAGTACTTC.

The CDR3 DNA follows: TGTGCCACCAGCAGAGATGGAAGGGCCCAGGGCTACACCTTC. It translates to CATSRDGRAQGYTF. V is TRBV15 and J is TRBJ1-2; no clear D. Germline values: CDR1 LNHNV, CDR2 YYDKDF (reference sequence). Trimming stripped 0 bases from V and 8 bases from J, with 13 bases between. CDR3 length: 14 residues.

This rearrangement joins TRBV28 to TRBJ1-2; possible D gene TRBD1, 5 bases. This CDR3 is built from 15 residues. Germline CDR1 MDHEN, CDR2 SYDVKM. V was clipped by 0 bases and J by 8 bases, with 16 bases between them. This chain's CDR3 is CASSLWSQGSRGYTF. The CDR3 nucleotides are TGTGCCAGCAGTTTATGGTCTCAGGGAAGTAGAGGCTACACCTTC.

The genes are TRBV28 and TRBJ2-7; the match to TRBD2 covers 12 bases. Germline CDR1 MDHEN, CDR2 SYDVKM. The V segment lost 6 bases and the J segment 1 base; nucleotides outside the gene matches: 1. The CDR3 is made up of 14 amino acids. This CDR3 is CASSTSGGSYEQYF. CDR3 DNA: TGTGCCAGCAGCACTAGCGGGGGGTCCTACGAGCAGTACTTC.

In its sample, this clone was seen once. The J gene is TRBJ2-5, the V gene TRBV5-4; 10 bases are a match to TRBD1. Germline loops: CDR1 SGHNT, CDR2 YYREEE (reference sequence). The J segment lost 5 bases and the V segment lost 3 bases, leaving 4 bases of the junction unmatched. The CDR3 runs to 14 residues. The CDR3: CASSSTGGPETQYF. CDR3 DNA: TGTGCCAGCAGCTCGACAGGGGGCCCGGAGACCCAGTACTTC.

A few counts support this clone. The CDR3 reads CASSQGPSGGMQTEAFF. Here the CDR3 DNA reads TGCGCCAGCAGCCAAGGGCCAAGTGGAGGAATGCAGACTGAAGCTTTCTTT. This chain uses TRBV4-1 with TRBJ1-1, with no clear D. This CDR3 spans 17 amino acids. V lost 1 base and J 5 bases, leaving 20 bases between the germline ends. Germline-derived CDR1 and CDR2 are MGHRA and YSYEKL.